This entry concerns a single T cell receptor beta chain. Here immunoSEQ multiplex PCR was the method, and the copy in TCRdb shows in-frame clones only, minus some. The repertoire holds more than 200,000 clones, with around 87% as singletons. Individuals aged about 18 to 95 years were recruited from 24 US areas. The data stem from a study of blood T cell repertoires in COVID-19. J was trimmed by 5 bases and V by 4 bases; bases with no gene match: 8. Germline loops: CDR1 SGHRS, CDR2 YFSETQ. This CDR3 spans 14 amino acids. Sequencing was performed on PBMCs or T cells enriched from blood (not recorded which). The rearrangement links TRBV5-1 to TRBJ1-1; TRBD1 agrees at 7 bases. The TCR sequence derives from a woman aged 45-65 years who had recovered from COVID-19. Here the CDR3 reads CASSPQTGFTEAFF. DNA for the CDR3: TGCGCCAGCAGCCCCCAGACAGGGTTTACTGAAGCTTTCTTT.